This T cell receptor (beta chain) was documented in a study of blood T cells in healthy people across ages. The CDR3 contains 15 residues. V was clipped by 5 bases and J by 3 bases, with 16 bases between them. Per the germline V gene, CDR1 is ENHRY and CDR2 is SYGVKD. Next came a second PCR, run for about 7 to 11 cycles, which used a sample-barcoded 5' primer along with a J-beta primer mix. Each cDNA molecule was tagged by a template-switch adaptor with 12 random nucleotides. TCRdb used MiXCR to reprocess the 5' RACE reads, holding one entry per CDR3 protein. The sample carries about 970,000 distinct CDR3 sequences, 51% recorded once.

The rearrangement uses TRBV10-3 and TRBJ1-2, with D possibly matching TRBD1 (5 bases). The source material was blood. This TCR was sampled from a woman aged 55-69 years in good health. The CDR3 sequence: CAISKPGKGHYGYTF. The CDR3 DNA sequence: TGTGCCATCAGTAAACCGGGGAAGGGGCACTATGGCTACACCTTC.